This is a list of T cell receptor beta chains from one sample in a study of T-cell reconstitution after alpha-beta-depleted transplantation in children. TCRdb reanalysed the PCR reads using MiXCR and keeps one entry per CDR3 protein. This repertoire shows some 110,000 distinct CDR3 sequences, under 13% found once; its top ten account for about 34%. Sequenced material: PBMCs, taken before TCRalphabeta/CD19-depleted stem cell transplant. The receptor set was obtained from a boy aged 2 to 10 with acute lymphoblastic leukemia, due to receive a stem cell transplant. The conserved cysteine and the conserved F or W are not part of the CDR3 here.

v_call cdr3_aa
TRBV6-5 ASSPQGIEAF
TRBV5-1 ASSLKTGTPWTDTQY
TRBV5-1 ASSLQGRNTEAF
TRBV5-1 ASSLEEDSSFAF
TRBV3-1 ASSQGTGPRTEAF
TRBV7-2 ASSTRSETQY
TRBV12-3/TRBV12-4 ASSLETRYEQY
TRBV6-1 ASSEPWGTEAF
TRBV5-6 ASSLDFSGRSNEQF
TRBV5-6 ASSSQGGVTETQY
TRBV5-1 ASSDAGTALGYNEQF
TRBV30 AWVTGSTQGTQY
TRBV7-2 ASSLTGTEHTYEQY
TRBV5-6 ASSAPSGSMNEQF
TRBV12-3/TRBV12-4 ASSPVFAEAF
TRBV7-2 ASSSSGAGGPADTQY
TRBV11-2 ASSLDPVPGQGAQNNEQF
TRBV5-1 ASSLATGGTEAF
TRBV20-1 SARPGQGAGNTIY
TRBV5-1 ASRRLEQETQH
TRBV7-3 ASSSGQATSEQY
TRBV7-2 ASSRGGTEAF
TRBV7-2 ASSLEFSTEAF
TRBV20-1 SAPRDASSGNTIY